These T cell receptor beta chains were read from a single sample in a study of identical twins. TCRdb processed the 5' RACE reads anew with MiXCR; each CDR3 protein has one entry. Among about 190,000 distinct CDR3 sequences, approximately 15% were seen once, and the ten largest hold about 38%. These data also featured in a second study, about T cells expressing NK-cell markers.

Sequenced sample: CD8+ T cells sorted from blood. The source of these receptors is a young woman in good health. CDR3s include the opening cysteine and the closing phenylalanine or tryptophan. Fields, in order: J gene, clone size, V gene, D gene, CDR3 protein, CDR3 DNA. A D gene is named only where the DNA matches it firmly. The listing skips clone size in some rows; elsewhere it reads once, few, many or a size class.

j_call: TRBJ2-1; clone_size: few; v_call: TRBV7-8; d_call: TRBD2; cdr3_aa: CASSSRGLVYMALGEQFF; cdr3_nt: TGTGCCAGCAGTTCACGGGGACTAGTTTATATGGCCCTTGGTGAGCAGTTCTTC
j_call: TRBJ1-1; clone_size: -; v_call: TRBV7-9; d_call: -; cdr3_aa: CASSVALNTEAFF; cdr3_nt: TGTGCCAGCAGCGTGGCTCTGAACACTGAAGCTTTCTTT
j_call: TRBJ2-1; clone_size: few; v_call: TRBV6-5; d_call: TRBD2; cdr3_aa: CASSYAPGLAHNEQFF; cdr3_nt: TGTGCCAGCAGTTACGCACCGGGACTAGCCCACAATGAGCAGTTCTTC
j_call: TRBJ1-5; clone_size: few; v_call: TRBV12-3/TRBV12-4; d_call: -; cdr3_aa: CASSLGWQNQPQHF; cdr3_nt: TGTGCCAGCAGTTTGGGTTGGCAGAATCAGCCCCAGCATTTT
j_call: TRBJ2-7; clone_size: many; v_call: TRBV5-1; d_call: -; cdr3_aa: CASSDVAVYEQYF; cdr3_nt: TGCGCCAGCAGCGACGTGGCAGTCTACGAGCAGTACTTC
j_call: TRBJ2-2; clone_size: -; v_call: TRBV7-9; d_call: -; cdr3_aa: CASSSVARTNTGELFF; cdr3_nt: TGTGCCAGCAGTTCGGTAGCCAGAACGAACACCGGGGAGCTGTTTTTT
j_call: TRBJ2-5; clone_size: -; v_call: TRBV9; d_call: TRBD2; cdr3_aa: CASSPLTSGKETQYF; cdr3_nt: TGTGCCAGCAGCCCTCTTACTAGCGGAAAAGAGACCCAGTACTTC
j_call: TRBJ2-2; clone_size: few; v_call: TRBV19; d_call: TRBD1; cdr3_aa: CASSTRIIQGARTGELFF; cdr3_nt: TGTGCCAGTAGTACCCGCATAATACAGGGGGCAAGGACCGGGGAGCTGTTTTTT
j_call: TRBJ2-1; clone_size: few; v_call: TRBV7-6; d_call: -; cdr3_aa: CASSPDVRLVGYNEQFF; cdr3_nt: TGTGCCAGCAGCCCCGACGTGAGGCTAGTCGGCTACAATGAGCAGTTCTTC
j_call: TRBJ2-2; clone_size: few; v_call: TRBV6-2/TRBV6-3; d_call: -; cdr3_aa: CASSYLANTGELFF; cdr3_nt: TGTGCCAGCAGTTATCTTGCGAACACCGGGGAGCTGTTTTTT
j_call: TRBJ2-7; clone_size: -; v_call: TRBV20-1; d_call: TRBD1; cdr3_aa: CSALEPGQGTYEQYF; cdr3_nt: TGCAGTGCTCTAGAGCCGGGACAGGGGACATACGAGCAGTACTTC
j_call: TRBJ2-7; clone_size: -; v_call: TRBV11-2; d_call: -; cdr3_aa: CASSLDPYSYEQYF; cdr3_nt: TGTGCCAGCAGCTTAGATCCGTACTCCTACGAGCAGTACTTC
j_call: TRBJ2-1; clone_size: few; v_call: TRBV10-3; d_call: TRBD2; cdr3_aa: CAIRTSGGAAFF; cdr3_nt: TGTGCCATCAGAACTAGCGGGGGCGCTGCGTTCTTC
j_call: TRBJ2-1; clone_size: -; v_call: TRBV5-5; d_call: -; cdr3_aa: CASSLGTDSYNEQFF; cdr3_nt: TGTGCCAGCAGCTTGGGCACAGACTCCTACAATGAGCAGTTCTTC
j_call: TRBJ1-1; clone_size: -; v_call: TRBV29-1; d_call: TRBD1; cdr3_aa: CSARGGRNTEAFF; cdr3_nt: TGCAGCGCCAGGGGGGGAAGGAACACTGAAGCTTTCTTT
j_call: TRBJ1-1; clone_size: -; v_call: TRBV12-3/TRBV12-4; d_call: -; cdr3_aa: CASRYDVVFF; cdr3_nt: TGTGCCAGCAGATATGACGTCGTCTTCTTT
j_call: TRBJ2-2; clone_size: -; v_call: TRBV18; d_call: TRBD2; cdr3_aa: CASSPTSEHTGELFF; cdr3_nt: TGTGCCAGCTCACCAACTAGCGAACACACCGGGGAGCTGTTTTTT
j_call: TRBJ2-7; clone_size: few; v_call: TRBV15; d_call: -; cdr3_aa: CATSRSGDSYEQYF; cdr3_nt: TGTGCCACCAGCAGGTCAGGGGACTCCTACGAGCAGTACTTC
j_call: TRBJ2-1; clone_size: few; v_call: TRBV5-6; d_call: -; cdr3_aa: CASSLANLGGNNEQFF; cdr3_nt: TGTGCCAGCAGCTTGGCTAACCTAGGCGGGAACAATGAGCAGTTCTTC
j_call: TRBJ2-1; clone_size: few; v_call: TRBV27; d_call: -; cdr3_aa: CASSLSGSLWFF; cdr3_nt: TGTGCCAGCAGTTTATCCGGGAGCCTATGGTTCTTC
j_call: TRBJ2-7; clone_size: -; v_call: TRBV20-1; d_call: -; cdr3_aa: CSARQGVWYEQHF; cdr3_nt: TGCAGTGCCCGACAAGGAGTATGGTACGAGCAGCACTTC
j_call: TRBJ2-3; clone_size: -; v_call: TRBV5-1; d_call: TRBD2; cdr3_aa: CASSPVTSGGPRTQYF; cdr3_nt: TGCGCCAGCAGCCCGGTGACTAGCGGGGGACCACGCACGCAGTATTTT
j_call: TRBJ1-2; clone_size: once; v_call: TRBV20-1; d_call: -; cdr3_aa: CSADDYGYTF; cdr3_nt: TGCAGTGCCGACGACTATGGCTACACCTTC
j_call: TRBJ1-1; clone_size: -; v_call: TRBV6-2/TRBV6-3; d_call: -; cdr3_aa: CASSTIAGLRGAFF; cdr3_nt: TGTGCCAGCAGCACCATAGCCGGCCTTAGGGGGGCTTTCTTT
j_call: TRBJ1-1; clone_size: few; v_call: TRBV20-1; d_call: -; cdr3_aa: CSARAKDFGMNTEAFF; cdr3_nt: TGCAGTGCTAGAGCTAAGGACTTCGGAATGAACACTGAAGCTTTCTTT
j_call: TRBJ2-1; clone_size: many; v_call: TRBV6-2/TRBV6-3; d_call: TRBD2; cdr3_aa: CASSLLAGGYNEQFF; cdr3_nt: TGTGCCAGCAGTTTACTAGCGGGAGGCTACAATGAGCAGTTCTTC
j_call: TRBJ2-3; clone_size: few; v_call: TRBV20-1; d_call: -; cdr3_aa: CSARGGPDTQYF; cdr3_nt: TGCAGTGCTAGAGGGGGGCCAGATACGCAGTATTTT
j_call: TRBJ1-1; clone_size: few; v_call: TRBV11-3; d_call: -; cdr3_aa: CASSLSQDTEAFF; cdr3_nt: TGTGCCAGCAGCCTATCTCAGGACACTGAAGCTTTCTTT
j_call: TRBJ2-5; clone_size: -; v_call: TRBV20-1; d_call: TRBD2; cdr3_aa: CSARSGLAGAWGETQYF; cdr3_nt: TGCAGTGCTAGGAGTGGACTAGCGGGAGCCTGGGGGGAGACCCAGTACTTC
j_call: TRBJ2-2; clone_size: -; v_call: TRBV27; d_call: TRBD2; cdr3_aa: CASSPHPRLAENTGELFF; cdr3_nt: TGTGCCAGCAGTCCGCATCCCCGACTAGCCGAGAACACCGGGGAGCTGTTTTTT
j_call: TRBJ1-2; clone_size: few; v_call: TRBV7-9; d_call: TRBD1; cdr3_aa: CASSEGQGGFGGYTF; cdr3_nt: TGTGCCAGCAGCGAGGGACAGGGAGGATTTGGTGGCTACACCTTC
j_call: TRBJ2-5; clone_size: few; v_call: TRBV11-1; d_call: -; cdr3_aa: CASSLRAGTGSPPQETQYF; cdr3_nt: TGTGCCAGCAGCTTAAGGGCCGGGACGGGATCCCCCCCACAAGAGACCCAGTACTTC
j_call: TRBJ2-2; clone_size: few; v_call: TRBV7-8; d_call: -; cdr3_aa: CASSLIAEPFRDTGELFF; cdr3_nt: TGTGCCAGCAGCTTAATCGCCGAGCCCTTTAGGGACACCGGGGAGCTGTTTTTT
j_call: TRBJ2-1; clone_size: -; v_call: TRBV11-2; d_call: TRBD2; cdr3_aa: CASSPTGRREDEQFF; cdr3_nt: TGTGCCAGCAGCCCAACGGGCAGGCGGGAGGATGAGCAGTTCTTC
j_call: TRBJ2-7; clone_size: many; v_call: TRBV5-1; d_call: TRBD2; cdr3_aa: CASSLKGRVYEQYF; cdr3_nt: TGCGCCAGCAGCTTAAAAGGGAGGGTATACGAGCAGTACTTC
j_call: TRBJ1-2; clone_size: -; v_call: TRBV11-3; d_call: -; cdr3_aa: CASSPPYGEETEGYTF; cdr3_nt: TGTGCCAGCAGCCCTCCCTATGGGGAGGAGACAGAAGGCTACACCTTC
j_call: TRBJ2-2; clone_size: -; v_call: TRBV10-3; d_call: -; cdr3_aa: CAINAVTGELFF; cdr3_nt: TGTGCCATCAATGCTGTCACCGGGGAGCTGTTTTTT
j_call: TRBJ2-7; clone_size: -; v_call: TRBV27; d_call: -; cdr3_aa: CASTILRDGSYEQYF; cdr3_nt: TGTGCCAGCACCATCCTTCGGGACGGGTCCTACGAGCAGTACTTC
j_call: TRBJ2-7; clone_size: -; v_call: TRBV7-7; d_call: -; cdr3_aa: CASSLRWAGSDEQYF; cdr3_nt: TGTGCCAGCAGCTTAAGGTGGGCGGGATCGGACGAGCAGTACTTC
j_call: TRBJ2-3; clone_size: few; v_call: TRBV12-3/TRBV12-4; d_call: -; cdr3_aa: CASSPGGSSDTQYF; cdr3_nt: TGTGCCAGCAGCCCTGGAGGGTCCTCAGATACGCAGTATTTT
j_call: TRBJ2-7; clone_size: -; v_call: TRBV20-1; d_call: -; cdr3_aa: CSAPDGSYEQYF; cdr3_nt: TGCAGTGCCCCTGACGGATCCTACGAGCAGTACTTC
j_call: TRBJ2-1; clone_size: many; v_call: TRBV4-1; d_call: -; cdr3_aa: CASSQNTGKNEQFF; cdr3_nt: TGCGCCAGCAGCCAAAACACAGGGAAAAATGAGCAGTTCTTC
j_call: TRBJ2-7; clone_size: -; v_call: TRBV9; d_call: TRBD2; cdr3_aa: CASSPSSGRLEQYF; cdr3_nt: TGTGCCAGCAGCCCGTCTAGCGGGAGGCTCGAGCAGTACTTC
j_call: TRBJ2-7; clone_size: -; v_call: TRBV7-9; d_call: -; cdr3_aa: CASSFERRGEQYF; cdr3_nt: TGTGCCAGCAGCTTTGAAAGACGGGGCGAGCAGTACTTC
j_call: TRBJ2-1; clone_size: few; v_call: TRBV12-3/TRBV12-4; d_call: -; cdr3_aa: CASRISDEQFF; cdr3_nt: TGTGCCAGCAGAATTTCCGATGAGCAGTTCTTC
j_call: TRBJ2-3; clone_size: -; v_call: TRBV5-6; d_call: TRBD2; cdr3_aa: CASSTGTSGGFTDTQYF; cdr3_nt: TGTGCCAGCAGCACCGGGACTAGCGGGGGGTTCACAGATACGCAGTATTTT
j_call: TRBJ2-5; clone_size: -; v_call: TRBV15; d_call: -; cdr3_aa: CATSAHRETQYF; cdr3_nt: TGTGCCACCAGTGCACACAGGGAGACCCAGTACTTC
j_call: TRBJ1-1; clone_size: -; v_call: TRBV7-7; d_call: -; cdr3_aa: CASSPGVGTEAFF; cdr3_nt: TGTGCTAGCAGCCCGGGGGTCGGGACTGAAGCTTTCTTT
j_call: TRBJ1-2; clone_size: -; v_call: TRBV7-9; d_call: -; cdr3_aa: CASSFSDNYGYTF; cdr3_nt: TGTGCCAGCAGCTTTTCGGACAACTATGGCTACACCTTC
j_call: TRBJ2-3; clone_size: -; v_call: TRBV9; d_call: -; cdr3_aa: CASSVYHGPDQYF; cdr3_nt: TGTGCCAGCAGCGTCTACCACGGACCCGATCAGTATTTT